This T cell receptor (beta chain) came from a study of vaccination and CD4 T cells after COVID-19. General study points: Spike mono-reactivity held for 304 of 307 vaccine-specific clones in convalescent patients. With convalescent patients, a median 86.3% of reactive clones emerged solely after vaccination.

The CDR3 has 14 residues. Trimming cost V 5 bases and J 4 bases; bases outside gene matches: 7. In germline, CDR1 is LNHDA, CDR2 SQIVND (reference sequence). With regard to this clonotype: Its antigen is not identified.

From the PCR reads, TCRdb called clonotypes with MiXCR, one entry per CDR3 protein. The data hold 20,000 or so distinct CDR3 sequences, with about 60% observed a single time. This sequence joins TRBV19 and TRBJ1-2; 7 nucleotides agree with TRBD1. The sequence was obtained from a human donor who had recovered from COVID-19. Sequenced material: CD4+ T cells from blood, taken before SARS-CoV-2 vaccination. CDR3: CASSELQGIYGYTF. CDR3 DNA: TGTGCCAGTAGTGAATTACAGGGGATCTATGGCTACACCTTC.